This T cell receptor (beta chain) was sequenced during a study of shared T cell receptors in the human thymus. The method was immunoSEQ multiplex PCR; TCRdb's version includes in-frame clones alone and lacks a portion of them. Here the sample spans about 500,000 clones, about 84% being singletons. Trimming cost V 0 bases and J 5 bases, with 17 bases left between them. Germline-derived CDR1 and CDR2 are SGHDT and YYEEEE. The CDR3 consists of 16 residues. Separately, the same data were catalogued under a study of human thymus T cells. As that study records: There were highly overlapping thymic repertoires among unrelated individuals, as related research reported.

The sequencing input was thymocytes. The sequence derives from a boy younger than two with a congenital heart defect. The chain employs TRBV5-6 and TRBJ2-5, with TRBD2 as a possible D gene (6 bases). The CDR3 DNA reads as TGTGCCAGCAGCTTGGCCCTAGGCGGAGGAGGGGAGACCCAGTACTTC. It codes for CASSLALGGGGETQYF.